A single sample is the source of the 17 T cell receptor beta chains below, sequenced in a study of T cells in localized non-small cell lung cancer. Here immunoSEQ multiplex PCR was the method, and the copy in TCRdb shows in-frame clones only, minus some. The sample shows approximately 54,000 clones, roughly 85% of them seen only once. Sequenced here: peripheral blood, sampled before any cancer treatment. These TCRs come from a woman aged 35 to 70 with stage I lung adenocarcinoma.

CDR3 sequence reads: CASTDQGTYNEQFF. The CDR3 DNA follows: TGTGCCAGTACCGATCAGGGCACATACAATGAGCAGTTCTTC. The chain carries TRBV19 and TRBJ2-1, with D perhaps TRBD1 (5 bases). Looked up from germline, CDR1 is LNHDA and CDR2 is SQIVND (reference sequence). This CDR3 is 14 amino acids long. V dropped 7 bases and J dropped 4 bases, with 14 bases sitting between them.

V and J are TRBV4-1 and TRBJ1-6; D is undetermined. CDR1 and CDR2 (germline): MGHRA, YSYEKL. V shed 4 bases and J shed 9 bases, with 13 bases lying between them. The CDR3 is 14 residues long. The CDR3 DNA is TGCGCCAGCAGCCCTTCGGAGTCGGCTTCACCCCTCCACTTT. Translating it yields CASSPSESASPLHF.

This chain joins TRBV30 and TRBJ2-7; maybe TRBD2 (5 bases). The CDR3 has 16 residues. The germline CDR1 and CDR2 sequences are GTSNPN and SVGIG (reference sequence). With 0 bases removed from V and 0 bases from J, the gap between germline ends came to 15 bases. The chain's CDR3 is CAWSVRPPGNSYEQYF. CDR3 nucleotide sequence: TGTGCCTGGAGTGTACGCCCCCCCGGGAACTCCTACGAGCAGTACTTC. The variable domain in full, with the rest retrieved from reference TRBV30 and TRBJ2-7, is SQTIHQWPATLVQPVGSPLSLECTVEGTSNPNLYWYRQAAGRGLQLLFYSVGIGQISSEVPQNLSASRPQDRQFILSSKKLLLSDSGFYLCAWSVRPPGNSYEQYFGPGTRLTVT.

The rearrangement links TRBV25-1 to TRBJ1-2; D unresolved. The CDR3 covers 13 residues. Trimming took 5 bases from V and 3 from J, leaving 10 bases between them. Germline V lookup: CDR1 MGHDK, CDR2 SYGVNS. CDR3 in amino acids: CASSNREDYGYTF. The CDR3 DNA reads TGTGCCAGCAGTAACCGAGAGGACTATGGCTACACCTTC.

This clone was seen only a few times. This rearrangement joins TRBV6-1 to TRBJ1-5; 7 positions agree with TRBD1. Germline V gene data show CDR1 as MNHNS and CDR2 as SASEGT. CDR3 length equals 15 residues. V lost 3 bases, J lost 5 bases, and 7 bases stayed unmatched. CDR3 residues: CASSDPYDRDQPQHF. For the CDR3, the DNA is TGTGCCAGCAGTGATCCGTACGACAGGGATCAGCCCCAGCATTTT.

The CDR3 nucleotides read TGCGCCAGCAGCTTGGCGGTGACAGGGGGCTATGGCTACACCTTC. It is translated as CASSLAVTGGYGYTF. V usage is TRBV5-1 and J usage is TRBJ1-2; TRBD1 matches 9 bases. The CDR3 has 15 residues. Germline CDR1 is SGHRS and CDR2 is YFSETQ. V was clipped by 0 bases and J by 4 bases; unmatched bases: 4.

The chain combines TRBV6-5 with TRBJ1-4, with 7 bases aligning to TRBD1. Germline lookup yields CDR1 MNHEY and CDR2 SVGAGI. This CDR3 is 15 amino acids long. The ends lost 6 bases at V and 8 bases at J; junction bases unmatched: 12. CDR3 sequence: CASRPRGGTGEKLFF. DNA of the CDR3: TGTGCCAGCAGGCCCAGGGGGGGCACAGGCGAAAAACTGTTTTTT.

A single count supports this clone. This chain uses TRBV5-1 with TRBJ2-2, with D possibly matching TRBD2 (5 bases). In germline, CDR1 is SGHRS, CDR2 YFSETQ. The CDR3 has 14 residues. Trimming shortened V by 6 bases and J by 4 bases, and 13 bases separated the two germline ends. CDR3 amino acids: CASKELSGTGELFF. CDR3 DNA sequence: TGCGCCAGCAAAGAATTGAGCGGCACCGGGGAGCTGTTTTTT.

The gene calls are TRBV28 and TRBJ1-2; the match to TRBD1 covers 7 bases. V was pared by 7 bases and J by 4 bases, with 0 bases of the junction left unmatched. The CDR3 totals 11 residues. Per the germline V gene, CDR1 is MDHEN and CDR2 is SYDVKM. The CDR3 spells CASTGGYGYTF. The CDR3, as DNA: TGTGCCAGCACAGGGGGCTATGGCTACACCTTC.

This chain links TRBV9 with TRBJ2-1, with D possibly being TRBD1 (5 bases). CDR3 length: 16 amino acids. The germline V gene encodes CDR1 SGDLS and CDR2 YYNGEE. The ends were cut back, 4 bases at V and 6 bases at J, with 20 bases in the middle. In DNA form, the CDR3 reads TGTGCCAGCAGCTCCCCCCCCGGACAACTGTCCAATGAGCAGTTCTTC. This codes for CASSSPPGQLSNEQFF.

The genes are TRBV27 and TRBJ2-1; D is perhaps TRBD2 (5 bases). The CDR3 covers 15 residues. Trimming cost V 3 bases and J 0 bases, with 9 bases left between them. The germline V gene encodes CDR1 MNHEY and CDR2 SMNVEV (reference sequence). The CDR3 sequence is CASSLAGNSYNEQFF. CDR3 nucleotides: TGTGCCAGCAGTTTGGCGGGCAACTCCTACAATGAGCAGTTCTTC.

This clone was seen more than once but under ten times. The CDR3 nucleotides read TGCAGCGTTGAGACCGGGACTAGCGGGACTGAACTCACAGATACGCAGTATTTT. Protein product: CSVETGTSGTELTDTQYF. The V call is TRBV29-1, the J call TRBJ2-3; 13 nucleotides match TRBD2. The ends lost 3 bases at V and 2 bases at J; junction bases unmatched: 11. CDR3 size: 18 residues. Germline assignment: CDR1 SQVTM and CDR2 ANQGSEA.

This clone is judged medium-sized. The chain joins TRBV28 to TRBJ2-7; D ambiguous. CDR1 MDHEN and CDR2 SYDVKM come from the germline V gene. The V end was cut by 6 bases, the J end by 3 bases, with 18 bases between. This CDR3 has 15 residues. CDR3: CASRFTDTWNYEQYF. The CDR3 DNA sequence: TGTGCCAGCAGGTTCACAGATACCTGGAACTACGAGCAGTACTTC. The full variable domain, its missing parts supplied by reference TRBV28 and TRBJ2-7, is DVKVTQSSRYLVKRTGEKVFLECVQDMDHENMFWYRQDPGLGLRLIYFSYDVKMKEKGDIPEGYSVSREKKERFSLILESASTNQTSMYLCASRFTDTWNYEQYFGPGTRLTVT.

This chain uses TRBV27 with TRBJ1-5, with 8 bases identical to TRBD1. Trimming cost V 8 bases and J 1 base; bases outside gene matches: 7. Germline loops: CDR1 MNHEY, CDR2 SMNVEV (reference sequence). The CDR3 has 15 residues. The CDR3 DNA is TGTGCCAGCGGTCGCGGGGACAGGAGCAATCAGCCCCAGCATTTT. Its translation: CASGRGDRSNQPQHF.

This rearrangement joins TRBV19 to TRBJ1-1; the D is unclear. Germline values: CDR1 LNHDA, CDR2 SQIVND (reference sequence). This CDR3 is built from 13 residues. Trimming shortened V by 1 base and J by 1 base, and 4 bases separated the two germline ends. The CDR3 loop reads CASSIGGNTEAFF. CDR3 coding DNA: TGTGCCAGTAGTATAGGGGGGAACACTGAAGCTTTCTTT.

The chain has TRBV9 and TRBJ2-5; TRBD1 aligns across 7 bases. The CDR3 runs 15 residues. Germline trimming cut 2 bases from V and 6 bases from J; bases unmatched to any gene: 10. In germline, CDR1 is SGDLS, CDR2 YYNGEE. The DNA of the CDR3 is TGTGCCAGCAGCGTCTCCCAGGGGGTCCCCCAGACCCAGTACTTC. This gives the protein CASSVSQGVPQTQYF.

This sequence joins TRBV7-8 and TRBJ2-7, with TRBD1 matching over 9 bases. Germline V gene lookup returns CDR1 SGHVS and CDR2 FQNEAQ. The CDR3 covers 19 residues. The V segment lost 1 base and the J segment 5 bases; nucleotides outside the gene matches: 18. CDR3 DNA: TGTGCCAGCAGCTTAGGGGAAGGGACCCCGGGACAGGGCAAGGACGAGCAGTACTTC. This sequence encodes CASSLGEGTPGQGKDEQYF.